What follows are 14 T cell receptor beta chains derived from one specimen sequenced in a study of T-cell reconstitution after alpha-beta-depleted transplantation in children. Unique molecular identifiers were used to barcode this TCRbeta library. MiXCR was run by TCRdb on the PCR reads, yielding one entry per CDR3 protein. Here the sample spans 450,000 to 500,000 distinct CDR3 sequences, approximately 12% being singletons. The sequences come from PBMCs from the stem cell graft donor, collected from the stem cell graft. These receptors were taken from a human donor who donated a stem cell graft to a child with combined immunodeficiency.

This sequence joins TRBV11-2 and TRBJ1-5; unclear D gene. Trimming removed 0 bases from V and 7 bases from J, with 7 bases in between. Germline values: CDR1 SGHAT, CDR2 FQNNGV. This CDR3 is 13 amino acids long. This CDR3 reads CASSLERTQPQHF. CDR3 nucleotides: TGTGCCAGCAGCTTAGAAAGGACCCAGCCCCAGCATTTT.

This clonotype has more than one count but fewer than ten. This chain joins TRBV7-8 and TRBJ2-7, with D maybe TRBD2 (5 bases). This CDR3 is built from 15 residues. Trimming removed 1 base at V and 7 bases at J, with 17 bases between. Per germline, CDR1 SGHVS and CDR2 FQNEAQ. CDR3 in DNA: TGTGCCAGCAGCTTAGACTTTGGGTTCCGGGGAGAGCAGTACTTC. Protein product: CASSLDFGFRGEQYF.

This clonotype has a handful of counts. The chain uses TRBV9 and TRBJ1-1; D unresolved. Trimming removed 4 bases from V and 5 bases from J, with 15 bases in between. Germline lookup yields CDR1 SGDLS and CDR2 YYNGEE. The CDR3 runs 14 residues. CDR3 in amino acids: CASSPPGGRTEAFF. For the CDR3, the DNA is TGTGCCAGCAGCCCCCCGGGTGGGCGGACTGAAGCTTTCTTT.

The V call is TRBV12-3 or TRBV12-4, the J call TRBJ2-5, with a tentative D call TRBD2 (5 bases). The CDR3 runs 13 residues. V gave up 2 bases and J gave up 6 bases, with 10 bases separating them. The CDR3 DNA reads TGTGCCAGCAGTTTATTAGCGACCAAGACCCAGTACTTC. Translating it yields CASSLLATKTQYF.

This chain connects TRBV15 to TRBJ1-5; D perhaps matches TRBD1 (5 bases). CDR3 length: 15 residues. Germline V gene data show CDR1 as LNHNV and CDR2 as YYDKDF (reference sequence). The V and J ends lost 5 bases and 5 bases respectively, with 16 bases between them. CDR3 DNA: TGTGCCACCAGCGGAGGGACGGAGGAGTATCAGCCCCAGCATTTT. It yields the protein CATSGGTEEYQPQHF. Supplemented by reference TRBV15 and TRBJ1-5, the full variable domain reads DAMVIQNPRYQVTQFGKPVTLSCSQTLNHNVMYWYQQKSSQAPKLLFHYYDKDFNNEADTPDNFQSRRPNTSFCFLDIRSPGLGDTAMYLCATSGGTEEYQPQHFGDGTRLSIL.

This clonotype was observed a handful of times. The chain recombines TRBV18 with TRBJ2-2; TRBD2 aligns across 7 bases. Trimming cost V 3 bases and J 2 bases; bases outside gene matches: 12. There are 18 residues in the CDR3. Germline V lookup: CDR1 KGHSH, CDR2 LQKENI. CDR3 in amino acids: CASSPLGPSGTNTGELFF. As DNA, the CDR3 is TGTGCCAGCTCACCGCTGGGGCCAAGCGGGACTAACACCGGGGAGCTGTTTTTT.

This clonotype was counted only a few times. The gene calls are TRBV6-2 or TRBV6-3 and TRBJ2-7; TRBD2 matches 8 bases. Germline-derived CDR1 and CDR2 are MNHEY and SVGEGT. CDR3 length equals 16 residues. J gave up 3 bases and V 5 bases, and 12 bases lay outside the gene matches. The chain's CDR3 is CASSLKAGVLDYEQYF. The CDR3 DNA reads as TGTGCCAGCAGTCTCAAAGCGGGGGTTCTGGACTACGAGCAGTACTTC.

Only a few counts were recorded for this clonotype. This sequence joins TRBV7-2 and TRBJ2-1, with 8 nucleotides matching TRBD2. Germline lookup yields CDR1 SGHTA and CDR2 FQGNSA. The CDR3 spans 14 residues. Trimming at V came to 5 bases and at J to 6 bases, leaving 6 bases not matched to a gene. The CDR3 DNA follows: TGTGCCAGCAGCCCCTCGGGGGGGATCAATGAGCAGTTCTTC. It encodes CASSPSGGINEQFF.

This clonotype was recorded many times. The genes are TRBV4-2 and TRBJ2-5; TRBD1 matches at 10 bases. This CDR3 region has 15 residues. The germline V gene has CDR1 LGHNA and CDR2 YNFKEQ. J gave up 5 bases and V 2 bases, and 5 bases lay outside the gene matches. CDR3 sequence: CASSQPGQGKETQYF. In nucleotides, the CDR3 is TGTGCCAGCAGCCAACCGGGACAGGGGAAGGAGACCCAGTACTTC.

The rearrangement joins TRBV3-1 to TRBJ2-3; D might be TRBD2 (5 bases). V was cut by 0 bases and J by 8 bases, with 15 bases left in between. This CDR3 has 15 residues. Germline CDR1 reads LGHDT; CDR2 reads YNNKEL (reference sequence). The CDR3 loop reads CASSQDLGGRVTQYF. The CDR3 DNA reads as TGTGCCAGCAGCCAAGATCTAGGAGGTCGTGTTACGCAGTATTTT.

This clonotype has more than one count but fewer than ten. The chain carries TRBV6-5 and TRBJ2-1; 11 nucleotides align to TRBD2. CDR3 size: 17 residues. Unmatched junction bases numbered 6, after V lost 2 bases and J lost 3 bases. CDR1 and CDR2 from the germline V gene are MNHEY and SVGAGI. CDR3 residues: CASSYPGTSGHYNEQFF. The CDR3 nucleotides read TGTGCCAGCAGTTACCCCGGGACTAGCGGACACTACAATGAGCAGTTCTTC.

The rearrangement uses TRBV27 and TRBJ2-7, with D perhaps matching TRBD2 (6 bases). The CDR3 spans 14 residues. Germline V CDR1 and CDR2: MNHEY, SMNVEV (reference sequence). Trimming removed 1 base from V and 7 bases from J, with 14 bases in between. The CDR3 region is CASSLYRGAGEQYF. The CDR3 DNA sequence: TGTGCCAGCAGTTTATATAGGGGCGCGGGGGAGCAGTACTTC.

The rearrangement joins TRBV5-1 to TRBJ2-3, with 7 bases fitting TRBD1. The V gene end was trimmed by 0 bases and the J gene end by 0 bases; junction bases not matched to a gene: 10. Germline CDR1 is SGHRS and CDR2 is YFSETQ. The CDR3 runs 18 residues. CDR3 loop: CASSLGDRQGVSTDTQYF. For the CDR3, the DNA is TGCGCCAGCAGCTTGGGAGACCGACAGGGAGTGAGCACAGATACGCAGTATTTT.

The CDR3 DNA sequence: TGTGCCAGCAGCTTCGGGGGTTCGGGCTACGAGCAGTACTTC. Translated, it gives CASSFGGSGYEQYF. V is TRBV7-2 and J is TRBJ2-7; maybe TRBD2 (6 bases). The ends were cut back, 3 bases at V and 3 bases at J, with 12 bases in the middle. Germline values: CDR1 SGHTA, CDR2 FQGNSA. The CDR3 is made up of 14 amino acids.